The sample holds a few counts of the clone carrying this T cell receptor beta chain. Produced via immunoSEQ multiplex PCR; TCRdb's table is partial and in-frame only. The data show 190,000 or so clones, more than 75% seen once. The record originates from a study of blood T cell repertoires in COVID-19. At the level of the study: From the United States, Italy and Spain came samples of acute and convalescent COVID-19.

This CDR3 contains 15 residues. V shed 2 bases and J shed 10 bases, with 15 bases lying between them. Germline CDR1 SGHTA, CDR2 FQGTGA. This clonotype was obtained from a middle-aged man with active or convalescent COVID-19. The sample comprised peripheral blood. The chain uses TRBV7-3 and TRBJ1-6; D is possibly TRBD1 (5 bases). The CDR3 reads CASSLGGAGHSPLHF. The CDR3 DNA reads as TGTGCCAGCAGCTTAGGAGGGGCAGGGCACTCACCCCTCCACTTT.